This T cell receptor beta chain came from a study of spatial heterogeneity in lung cancer. This clonotype was detected many times. TCRdb re-called the 5' RACE reads through MiXCR, storing one row per CDR3 protein. Altogether 1,500 to 2,000 distinct CDR3 sequences are present, around 14% being singletons, with the ten largest covering approximately 16%. The CDR3 consists of 15 residues. CDR1 is MNHEY and CDR2 is SMNVEV in the germline V gene (reference sequence). V shed 2 bases and J shed 8 bases, with 15 bases lying between them. The time point: sample taken at primary tumor resection. This chain uses TRBV27 with TRBJ1-4; weak D call: TRBD1 (5 bases). The receptor's source is a male donor with early-stage non-small cell lung cancer. The sequenced sample was normal lung tissue next to the tumor, obtained at surgery. CDR3 sequence: CASSLRPIEGEKLFF. The CDR3 nucleotides are TGTGCCAGCAGTTTACGACCTATCGAGGGGGAAAAACTGTTTTTT.